A selection of T cell receptor beta chains follows, all from one sample in a study of cytotoxic CD8 clonotypes in ibrutinib-treated CLL. Sequencing used immunoSEQ multiplex PCR; TCRdb keeps in-frame clones, though not all of them. The table includes around 310,000 clones, 70% to 80% detected once. This sample comprised PBMCs, obtained before ibrutinib treatment. The source is a human donor with chronic lymphocytic leukemia. Both conserved end residues are part of each CDR3. A D gene is named only where the DNA matches it firmly. Some rows have no size entry. The others give once, few or many, or a class for an expanded clone.

v_call,clone_size,j_call,d_call,cdr3_nt,cdr3_aa
TRBV23-1,.,TRBJ2-2,.,TGCGCCAGCAGTCCCGCGGGGCGGTCAGGGAACACCGGGGAGCTGTTTTTT,CASSPAGRSGNTGELFF
TRBV9,.,TRBJ2-7,TRBD2,TGTGCCAGCAGCCAGAGAGCGGGAGGGTGGTACGAGCAGTACTTC,CASSQRAGGWYEQYF
TRBV19,.,TRBJ1-1,.,TGTGCCAGTAGTAAATTACAGGGTGGGGACACTGAAGCTTTCTTT,CASSKLQGGDTEAFF
TRBV10-1,.,TRBJ2-4,.,TGCGCCACACACACACGAAGGAGGGCCAAAAACATTCAGTACTTC,CATHTRRRAKNIQYF
TRBV27,.,TRBJ2-7,.,TGTGCCAGCAGTTTAACGGGGAAAATCTACGAGCAGTACTTC,CASSLTGKIYEQYF
TRBV29-1,.,TRBJ2-7,TRBD2,TGCAGCGTTGCGACTAGCGGGTTTTTAGAGCAGTACTTC,CSVATSGFLEQYF
TRBV30,few,TRBJ2-3,.,TGTGCCTGGAGTGCGCGGGGCAGCACAGATACGCAGTATTTT,CAWSARGSTDTQYF
TRBV2,few,TRBJ2-7,.,TGTGCCAGCAAGAGAGGCGAGCAGTACTTC,CASKRGEQYF
TRBV7-8,few,TRBJ2-3,TRBD2,TGTGCCAGCAGCCTAGCGGGAGTGGCAGATACGCAGTATTTT,CASSLAGVADTQYF
TRBV5-1,.,TRBJ1-4,.,TGCGCCAGCAGCAACGGGGAGTACGGTGAAAAACTGTTTTTT,CASSNGEYGEKLFF
TRBV19,.,TRBJ2-7,.,TGTGCCAGTAGTGCACTAACAGGGTCCGGCTCCTACGAGCAGTACTTC,CASSALTGSGSYEQYF
TRBV7-9,.,TRBJ2-2,.,TGTGCCAGCAGCTTAGGGCTCCCGGCCACCGGGGAGCTGTTTTTT,CASSLGLPATGELFF
TRBV2,.,TRBJ2-7,TRBD2,TGTGCCAGCAGTGATCCGACTAGCGGGAGGGAGTTGGGGTCCTACGAGCAGTACTTC,CASSDPTSGRELGSYEQYF
TRBV19,.,TRBJ2-1,.,TGTGCCAGTAGTATAGCACTAGGAGTCAATGGTCTGTTCTTC,CASSIALGVNGLFF
TRBV7-6,few,TRBJ2-2,.,TGTGCCAGCAGCTTAGCGATCAGGGGGAACACCGGGGAGCTGTTTTTT,CASSLAIRGNTGELFF
TRBV6-1,.,TRBJ2-7,TRBD2,TGTGCCAGCAGTGACAGACTAAGCGGGAAAAGCTCCTACGAGCAGTACTTC,CASSDRLSGKSSYEQYF
TRBV13,few,TRBJ2-7,.,TGTGCCAGCAGCTTTCTCCGTGGTGGACCCGCCGGCGAGCAGTACTTC,CASSFLRGGPAGEQYF
TRBV19,.,TRBJ1-1,.,TGTGCCAGTAGCGAAATACCAAAGGAGGTCAATGAAGCTTTCTTT,CASSEIPKEVNEAFF
TRBV2,.,TRBJ1-5,TRBD1,TGTGCCAGCAGTGAGTTACAGGGGCACAATCAGCCCCAGCATTTT,CASSELQGHNQPQHF
TRBV4-2,.,TRBJ1-1,TRBD1,TGTGCCAGCAGCCAAGTGAGACAGGGGCGGAACACTGAAGCTTTCTTT,CASSQVRQGRNTEAFF
TRBV18,.,TRBJ1-3,.,TGTGCCAGCTCACCACGGGTCAACAGACAAATACTAGGAAACACCATATATTTT,CASSPRVNRQILGNTIYF
TRBV30,.,TRBJ1-5,.,TGTGCCTGGAGTGTACGGAGAGGGGGGGATCAGCCCCAGCATTTT,CAWSVRRGGDQPQHF
TRBV7-6,few,TRBJ2-7,.,TGTGCCAGCAGCCCAAGCGGTGCTGTCCAGTACTTC,CASSPSGAVQYF
TRBV19,few,TRBJ2-2,.,TGTGCCAGCACGGGTCCCTTGAACACCGGGGAGCTGTTTTTT,CASTGPLNTGELFF
TRBV30,.,TRBJ2-1,TRBD2,TGTGCCTGGGGGACTAGCGGGAGGTCGCCCTACAATGAGCAGTTCTTC,CAWGTSGRSPYNEQFF
TRBV4-1,few,TRBJ2-1,TRBD1,TGCGCCAGCAGCCAAGGGGACAGTATCTACAATGAGCAGTTCTTC,CASSQGDSIYNEQFF
TRBV5-6,.,TRBJ2-7,.,TGTGCCAGCAGCTTGGTGGGCTACGAGCAGTACTTC,CASSLVGYEQYF
TRBV5-1,few,TRBJ1-2,.,TGCGCCAGCAGCCCATCGACAGGAAACTATGGCTACACCTTC,CASSPSTGNYGYTF
TRBV27,.,TRBJ1-2,TRBD1,TGTGCCAGCAGTCCGACAGGGATTAACTATGGCTACACCTTC,CASSPTGINYGYTF
TRBV11-2,.,TRBJ2-5,TRBD2,TGTGCCAGCAGCGCCCTGACTAGCGGGAGGGCCCAGTGGTACTTC,CASSALTSGRAQWYF
TRBV7-2,.,TRBJ2-7,TRBD2,TGTGCCAGCAGCTTATTGGCGGGAGCGGTGTGGGGCGAGCAGTACTTC,CASSLLAGAVWGEQYF
TRBV28,.,TRBJ2-7,.,TGTGCCAGCAGTTTGGAACGCCAAGCCTACGAGCAGTACTTC,CASSLERQAYEQYF
TRBV4-3,.,TRBJ1-2,.,TGCGCCAGCAGCCAAGGTCGGGCAGGCGGAAACTATGGCTACACCTTC,CASSQGRAGGNYGYTF
TRBV14,.,TRBJ1-3,.,TGTGCCAGCAGCCAAGATATCAGGACAGTTCCTTTCCTTGGAAACACCATATATTTT,CASSQDIRTVPFLGNTIYF
TRBV6-5,.,TRBJ2-7,.,TGTGCCAGCAGTTACTCAAGGGGAACGGGGTACGAGCAGTACTTC,CASSYSRGTGYEQYF
TRBV11-2,.,TRBJ2-3,TRBD2,TGTGCCAGCAGCCCAGGGACTAGCGGCACAGATACGCAGTATTTT,CASSPGTSGTDTQYF
TRBV11-3,.,TRBJ2-1,.,TGTGCCAGCAGCTTAGAGGGAGGCTACAATGAGCAGTTCTTC,CASSLEGGYNEQFF
TRBV10-3,.,TRBJ2-3,TRBD2,TGTGCCATCAGCGGGTCGGGTCCTAGCGGGAGGGCCGCGGATACGCAGTATTTT,CAISGSGPSGRAADTQYF
TRBV30,.,TRBJ1-2,.,TGTGCCTGGAGCGCGGGACAAAACTATGGCTACACCTTC,CAWSAGQNYGYTF
TRBV7-9,.,TRBJ2-7,.,TGTGCCAGCAGCCCACCCGGAAAAGGGAGAAACGAGCAGTACTTC,CASSPPGKGRNEQYF
TRBV12-2,once,TRBJ2-7,.,TGTGCAAGTCGCTTATTGAGAGGAACTTCCTACGAGCAGTACTTC,CASRLLRGTSYEQYF
TRBV11-3,.,TRBJ2-1,.,TGTGCCAGCAGAGGGGGGGCTTCCAATGAGCAGTTCTTC,CASRGGASNEQFF
TRBV30,once,TRBJ2-7,.,TGTGCCTGCCGTTCCGTGGGCCGGGCTCGGTACGAGCAGTACTTC,CACRSVGRARYEQYF
TRBV7-9,.,TRBJ1-1,.,TGTGCCAGCAGCTTAAGGCTTTCTGAAGCTTTCTTT,CASSLRLSEAFF
TRBV6-1,.,TRBJ2-7,TRBD2,TGTGCCAGCAGTGAGCTAGCGGGATCCTACGAGCAGTACTTC,CASSELAGSYEQYF
TRBV7-2,.,TRBJ2-7,.,TGTGCCAGCACCCCGAGTTTGGCTTACTCCTACGAGCAGTACTTC,CASTPSLAYSYEQYF
TRBV13,.,TRBJ2-3,.,TGTGCCAGCAGCTTTTCCGGAACAGATACGCAGTATTTT,CASSFSGTDTQYF
TRBV19,.,TRBJ2-7,TRBD2,TGTGCCAGTAGTACCACGGGACTAGTACCCTACGAGCAGTACTTC,CASSTTGLVPYEQYF
TRBV28,.,TRBJ2-5,.,TGTGCCAGCAACCAGGGGTGGTTCGAGACCCAGTACTTC,CASNQGWFETQYF
TRBV7-9,once,TRBJ2-3,TRBD2,TGTGCCAGCAGCTTAGGTGTGAGACTAGCGGGAGATACGCAGTATTTT,CASSLGVRLAGDTQYF
TRBV25-1,.,TRBJ2-5,TRBD1,TGTGCCAGCACAGGGGGCGCGGAGACCCAGTACTTC,CASTGGAETQYF
TRBV6-6,.,TRBJ2-1,TRBD2,TGTGCCAGCAGGATGACATCTAGCGGGATCAATGAGCAGTTCTTC,CASRMTSSGINEQFF
TRBV4-1,.,TRBJ2-3,TRBD2,TGCGCCAGCAGCCGCAAGACTAGCGGGATGACAGATACGCAGTATTTT,CASSRKTSGMTDTQYF
TRBV29-1,.,TRBJ2-5,.,TGCAGCGTTGAGGCAGGGTTGGAGACCCAGTACTTC,CSVEAGLETQYF
TRBV4-1,.,TRBJ1-1,TRBD1,TGCGCCAGCAGCCAGAGGGACAGGGCCACTGAAGCTTTCTTT,CASSQRDRATEAFF
TRBV4-2,.,TRBJ2-7,TRBD1,TGTGCCAGCAGCCAGGACAGGGGGCTCGGATACGAGCAGTACTTC,CASSQDRGLGYEQYF
TRBV6-5,.,TRBJ2-1,TRBD1,TGTGCCAGCAGTCGGGTGGGACAGGGCTACAATGAGCAGTTCTTC,CASSRVGQGYNEQFF
TRBV5-4,.,TRBJ2-7,TRBD2,TGTGCCAGCAGCGGAACTAGCGGGAGGGCCTTCGAGCAGTACTTC,CASSGTSGRAFEQYF
TRBV30,.,TRBJ2-6,.,TGTGCCTGGAGTTCTCTGACGGTTCGGCCTGGGGCCAACGTCCTGACTTTC,CAWSSLTVRPGANVLTF